This T cell receptor (beta chain) was obtained from a study of CD8 T cells in Susac syndrome. RNA totalling about 0.5 to 1 ug underwent reverse transcription with random hexamers. A single record per CDR3 protein comes from TCRdb applying MiXCR to the immunoSEQ multiplex PCR reads. The sample lists some 260,000 distinct CDR3 sequences; 90% to 95% were seen once. The V end lost 0 bases, the J end lost 2 bases, and 11 bases lay between the germline ends. The CDR3 is 15 residues long. Germline assignment: CDR1 DFQATT and CDR2 SNEGSKA (reference sequence). The clonotype originates from a human donor with multiple sclerosis. The sequenced sample consisted of CD4+ T cells from PBMCs. The chain links TRBV20-1 to TRBJ1-3, with no clear D. The CDR3 region is CSARDSGIAGNTIYF. CDR3 bases: TGCAGTGCTAGAGATTCCGGAATAGCTGGAAACACCATATATTTT.